The 9 T cell receptor beta chains below come from one sample, sequenced in a study of shared clonotypes between healthy human individuals. The method was immunoSEQ multiplex PCR; TCRdb's version includes in-frame clones alone and lacks a portion of them. The data hold 490,000 or so clones, with around 79% observed a single time. The specimen was PBMCs. These receptors all stem from a woman aged 40 to 50 in good health. Some clones in this sample may be carry-over from other donors' samples.

This clone was recorded a few times. The chain couples TRBV30 to TRBJ2-1; tentative D call: TRBD1 (5 bases). In germline, CDR1 is GTSNPN, CDR2 SVGIG (reference sequence). V lost 8 bases and J lost 5, with 13 bases in between. The CDR3 runs 12 residues. The CDR3: CAQGKRHNEQFF. CDR3 nucleotide sequence: TGTGCCCAGGGTAAACGTCACAATGAGCAGTTCTTC.

This clone has a handful of counts. This rearrangement joins TRBV9 to TRBJ2-7, with 7 positions matching TRBD2. The germline V gene has CDR1 SGDLS and CDR2 YYNGEE. Trimming removed 4 bases from V and 9 bases from J; junction bases left unmatched: 19. This CDR3 region has 16 residues. CDR3 nucleotide sequence: TGTGCCAGCAGCCAGCGAGGGACCGGGAGGACCGAAAGGCAGTACTTC. It yields the protein CASSQRGTGRTERQYF.

Concerning this clone itself: The sample carries other DNA sequences with the same CDR3. The rearrangement links TRBV7-9 to TRBJ2-1, with D tentatively TRBD1 (6 bases). The V end was cut by 1 base, the J end by 1 base, with 8 bases between. The CDR3 contains 15 residues. Germline loops: CDR1 SEHNR, CDR2 FQNEAQ (reference sequence). The CDR3 region has the DNA TGTGCCAGCAGCTTAGGGCAGGGGTCCTACAATGAGCAGTTCTTC. Protein sequence: CASSLGQGSYNEQFF.

The chain couples TRBV29-1 to TRBJ2-7; the match to TRBD2 covers 10 bases. V shed 6 bases and J 5 bases; nucleotides not matched to a gene: 10. This CDR3 comprises 14 residues. Germline assignment: CDR1 SQVTM and CDR2 ANQGSEA. In DNA, the CDR3 is TGCAGCGTCGGCCCAGCGGGAGGGCCTGACGAGCAGTACTTC. Residues: CSVGPAGGPDEQYF.

The CDR3 DNA reads as TGTGTCAGAAGCTCCGCCCGGGACAGACTCTACGAGCAGTACTTC. It specifies CVRSSARDRLYEQYF. The chain has TRBV7-5 and TRBJ2-7; the DNA was not used to check the table's D call, TRBD1. TRBV7-5 is a documented pseudogene. This CDR3 is built from 15 residues.

The rearrangement joins TRBV5-6 to TRBJ2-1; tentatively, D is TRBD1 or TRBD2 (5 bases each). This CDR3 is 17 amino acids long. Germline lookup yields CDR1 SGHDT and CDR2 YYEEEE. V lost 2 bases to trimming and J lost 1 base, with 16 bases between them. The CDR3 nucleotides read TGTGCCAGCAGCTTTGGGACGGGGAGTGGGTCCTACAATGAGCAGTTCTTC. Encoded protein: CASSFGTGSGSYNEQFF.

Remarks on this clone: One end of the junction fails to match germline, which may point to a read error. V and J are TRBV7-7 and TRBJ2-1, with a possible D match to TRBD2 (6 bases). The CDR3 is made up of 15 amino acids. Per the germline V gene, CDR1 is SSHAT and CDR2 is FNYEAQ (reference sequence). The CDR3 DNA sequence: TGTGCTAGCAGCTTATCTCCGGGAGCCTACAATGAGCAGTTCTTC. Protein sequence: CASSLSPGAYNEQFF.

The chain combines TRBV7-9 with TRBJ2-1; TRBD2 is a possible D gene (5 bases). The V end was cut by 5 bases, the J end by 10 bases, with 18 bases between. In germline, CDR1 is SEHNR, CDR2 FQNEAQ (reference sequence). This CDR3 has 14 residues. CDR3 bases: TGTGCCAGCAGCCCGCGATCGGGAAGCGGCGAGCAGTTCTTC. It specifies CASSPRSGSGEQFF. Based on the CDR3 plus reference TRBV7-9 and TRBJ2-1, the full variable domain is DTGVSQNPRHKITKRGQNVTFRCDPISEHNRLYWYRQTLGQGPEFLTYFQNEAQLEKSRLLSDRFSAERPKGSFSTLEIQRTEQGDSAMYLCASSPRSGSGEQFFGPGTRLTVL.

This clone has just a few counts. The rearrangement uses TRBV5-1 and TRBJ2-1; TRBD1 matches 8 bases. The V and J ends lost 4 bases and 6 bases, in that order; junction bases with no gene match: 9. This CDR3 is 15 amino acids long. The germline CDR1 and CDR2 sequences are SGHRS and YFSETQ. CDR3: CASSLRQGRVNEQFF. Written as DNA, the CDR3 is TGCGCCAGCAGCCTACGACAGGGGCGGGTCAATGAGCAGTTCTTC.